This TCR beta chain is drawn from a study of technical replicates of blood from several donors (dated by TCRdb to about 2017). This clone has a handful of counts. The target of this receptor is not known. Base quality data are lacking; no much larger clone is found one base away. The method behind the library was the immunoSEQ multiplex PCR assay. Imported from immuneACCESS, the table was reduced by TCRdb to in-frame sequences with V and J called. These copies leave out some clones; in studies compared against another copy, an unresolved V gene accounts for under half, and the cause of the remainder is not known. The sample yields tens of thousands of clones; approximately 91% were counted once. Approximately 5% of the sample lies in the top ten. The TCR sequence derives from a human donor in good health. Some clones in this sample may be carry-over from other donors' samples. Sequences were obtained from PBMCs.

The CDR3 sequence is CASSATGNYEQYF. The DNA reads TGCGCCAGCAGCGCTACAGGGAACTACGAGCAGTACTTC. The V and J genes are TRBV5-1 and TRBJ2-7, with a weak D call of TRBD1 (6 bases match). Trimming takes 4 bases from V and 3 bases from J, and the germline ends sit 11 bases apart. CDR1 and CDR2 (SGHRS, YFSETQ) derive from the germline V gene. The CDR3 runs 13 amino acids, cysteine and phenylalanine included. Just CDR3 DNA is preserved here, 39 bases in frame from base 1.